These 19 T cell receptor beta chains originate from one sample sequenced in a study of shared clonotypes between healthy human individuals. Method: immunoSEQ multiplex PCR; TCRdb's copy keeps in-frame clones and lacks some. The table shows over 850,000 clones, with 70% to 80% occurring only once. The sequenced material came from memory CD4+ T cells from PBMCs. The subset here: CD45RA-negative fraction. The source of these receptors is a man in his late teens or twenties in good health. Some clones in this sample may be carry-over from other donors' samples.

The J gene is TRBJ2-7, the V gene TRBV7-8, with a weak D call TRBD1 (6 bases). V lost 5 bases to trimming and J lost 6 bases, with 20 bases between them. CDR3 size: 15 residues. CDR1 is SGHVS, CDR2 FQNEAQ, per germline. This chain's CDR3 is CASSERGSLGFEQYF. In nucleotides, the CDR3 is TGTGCCAGCAGCGAGAGGGGGAGTTTGGGTTTCGAGCAGTACTTC.

This sequence joins TRBV5-1 and TRBJ2-1; 13 bases align to TRBD2. The CDR3 is made up of 17 amino acids. The ends lost 3 bases at V and 2 bases at J; junction bases unmatched: 5. Germline CDR1 is SGHRS and CDR2 is YFSETQ. Here the CDR3 reads CASSYGTSGTTYNEQFF. DNA for the CDR3: TGCGCCAGCAGCTACGGGACTAGCGGGACCACCTACAATGAGCAGTTCTTC.

V usage is TRBV2 and J usage is TRBJ2-1; 8 nucleotides agree with TRBD1. Trimming cost V 6 bases and J 7 bases; bases outside gene matches: 5. From germline, CDR1 is SNHLY and CDR2 FYNNEI. The CDR3 contains 13 residues. CDR3 nucleotide sequence: TGTGCCAGCAGCGGACAGGGTAGGAATGAGCAGTTCTTC. Its protein is CASSGQGRNEQFF.

The chain joins TRBV28 to TRBJ2-1, with TRBD1 matching 8 bases. The junction had 11 bases not matched to a gene; V was cut back by 5 bases and J by 5 bases. There are 16 residues in the CDR3. Germline V gene lookup returns CDR1 MDHEN and CDR2 SYDVKM. CDR3 loop: CASSPLRGTGNNEQFF. The CDR3 bases are TGTGCCAGCAGTCCCCTCCGTGGGACAGGCAACAATGAGCAGTTCTTC.

The gene calls are TRBV21-1 and TRBJ1-1; the DNA was not compared with TRBD1, the D call given in the table. TRBV21-1 has pseudogene status. The CDR3 contains 14 residues. Here the CDR3 reads CASSKLVRDTEAFF. CDR3 bases: TGTGCCAGCAGCAAATTGGTCAGGGACACTGAAGCTTTCTTT.

The J gene is TRBJ2-7, the V gene TRBV4-1; D perhaps matches TRBD2 (5 bases). The CDR3 spans 13 residues. Germline CDR1 and CDR2: MGHRA and YSYEKL. The V end was cut by 2 bases, the J end by 6 bases, with 11 bases between. For the CDR3, the DNA is TGCGCCAGCAGCCAAACAGTGCGGGCCGAGCAGTACTTC. Translated: CASSQTVRAEQYF.

This chain connects TRBV6-5 to TRBJ2-7, with D hard to call. V lost 8 bases and J lost 2, with 13 bases in between. Germline values: CDR1 MNHEY, CDR2 SVGAGI. This CDR3 is built from 13 residues. The CDR3 spells CASGPHGAYEQYF. The CDR3 DNA sequence: TGTGCCAGCGGGCCTCATGGGGCCTACGAGCAGTACTTC.

This clone was picked up one time. V and J are TRBV11-2 and TRBJ2-5, with D maybe TRBD2 (6 bases). V was clipped by 6 bases and J by 5 bases, with 19 bases between them. The CDR3 extends over 15 amino acids. Germline CDR1 SGHAT, CDR2 FQNNGV. The CDR3 DNA reads TGTGCCAGCAGACATCAGGTGTCTAGCGCCGAGACCCAGTACTTC. This encodes CASRHQVSSAETQYF.

The rearrangement links TRBV5-1 to TRBJ1-2; the D gene is possibly TRBD1 (6 bases). Germline assignment: CDR1 SGHRS and CDR2 YFSETQ. CDR3 size: 13 residues. Between the trimmed V and J ends, which lost 4 bases and 3 bases, there was a span of 10 bases. Here the CDR3 reads CASSEEGDYGYTF. Written as DNA, the CDR3 is TGCGCCAGCAGCGAGGAGGGGGACTATGGCTACACCTTC.

The chain recombines TRBV28 with TRBJ1-5, with a possible D match to TRBD1 (5 bases). The V end lost 1 base, the J end lost 3 bases, and 10 bases lay between the germline ends. This CDR3 has 15 residues. Per the germline V gene, CDR1 is MDHEN and CDR2 is SYDVKM. The CDR3 protein is CASSLFPRDNQPQHF. The CDR3 DNA reads as TGTGCCAGCAGTTTATTCCCCAGGGACAATCAGCCCCAGCATTTT.

Note on this clone: At the DNA level, this CDR3 is encoded by other sequences in the same sample as well. The CDR3 sequence: CASSQARGRYTEAFF. In nucleotides, the CDR3 is TGTGCCAGCAGCCAAGCTCGGGGAAGGTACACTGAAGCTTTCTTT. The genes are TRBV14 and TRBJ1-1, with D uncertain. The V and J ends lost 1 base and 3 bases respectively, with 12 bases between them. The germline V gene has CDR1 SGHDN and CDR2 FVKESK. The length of the CDR3 is 15 residues.

V gene TRBV29-1 combines with J gene TRBJ2-1; 8 bases fit TRBD1. The CDR3 length is 14 residues. The ends lost 4 bases at V and 0 bases at J; junction bases unmatched: 2. Per germline, CDR1 SQVTM and CDR2 ANQGSEA. CDR3 bases: TGCAGCGTTGCTACAGGGGGCTCCTACAATGAGCAGTTCTTC. This translates into CSVATGGSYNEQFF.

This chain links TRBV5-1 with TRBJ1-4; no definite D call. Trimming removed 2 bases at V and 3 bases at J, with 14 bases between. CDR3 size: 16 residues. Per germline, CDR1 SGHRS and CDR2 YFSETQ. The CDR3 DNA reads as TGCGCCAGCAGCTTACCGGACGGATACTCTAATGAAAAACTGTTTTTT. Translation: CASSLPDGYSNEKLFF.

This chain joins TRBV30 and TRBJ2-7, with 10 nucleotides matching TRBD2. Germline V gene lookup returns CDR1 GTSNPN and CDR2 SVGIG (reference sequence). The CDR3 contains 23 residues. J was trimmed by 6 bases and V by 1 base; bases with no gene match: 33. CDR3 in amino acids: CAWSEPPSLAGAPRFSRGIEQYF. In nucleotides, the CDR3 is TGTGCCTGGAGTGAACCCCCCAGCCTAGCGGGAGCCCCCCGTTTTTCCCGTGGCATCGAGCAGTACTTC.

This clone appeared a single time. The chain has TRBV5-4 and TRBJ2-7; 9 nucleotides agree with TRBD2. Per the germline V gene, CDR1 is SGHNT and CDR2 is YYREEE (reference sequence). CDR3 length: 15 amino acids. Unmatched junction bases numbered 9, after V lost 4 bases and J lost 4 bases. The CDR3 nucleotides are TGTGCCAGCAGCGGCTCCGGGACTAGCCTTTACGAGCAGTACTTC. It specifies CASSGSGTSLYEQYF.

The chain links TRBV7-2 to TRBJ2-7; D gene ambiguous. Per the germline V gene, CDR1 is SGHTA and CDR2 is FQGNSA. The germline V and J ends were trimmed by 0 bases and 1 base, with 13 bases remaining between them. CDR3 length: 16 amino acids. DNA for the CDR3: TGTGCCAGCAGCTTAGCGTTATCGGGCAGATCCTACGAGCAGTACTTC. The encoded protein is CASSLALSGRSYEQYF.

The chain links TRBV28 to TRBJ2-1, with D tentatively TRBD1 (6 bases). V lost 6 bases to trimming and J lost 7 bases, with 19 bases between them. The CDR3 spans 15 residues. Germline CDR1 is MDHEN and CDR2 is SYDVKM. In DNA form, the CDR3 reads TGTGCCAGCAGCTCCCCACAGGGCGTCTGGAATGAGCAGTTCTTC. Translating it yields CASSSPQGVWNEQFF.

In this sample, this clone turned up once. A much larger clone sits a single nucleotide away, making a read error possible. The chain recombines TRBV5-4 with TRBJ2-3, with 12 bases that match TRBD2. This CDR3 has 15 amino acids. Germline V gene data show CDR1 as SGHNT and CDR2 as YYREEE (reference sequence). After removal of 4 bases from V and 4 bases from J, the junction contained 4 bases not matched to a gene. DNA for the CDR3: TGTGCCAGCAGCCCGACTAGCGGGAGCGCAGATACGCAGTATTTT. Its translation: CASSPTSGSADTQYF.

With regard to this clone: A read error likely explains this, since a far larger clone differs by one base. This chain joins TRBV28 and TRBJ1-4, with 8 positions matching TRBD1. Losses at the gene ends were 6 bases for V and 5 bases for J; bases not matched to a gene: 2. This CDR3 contains 13 residues. The germline gives CDR1 MDHEN, CDR2 SYDVKM. CDR3: CASRRTGNEKLFF. The DNA of the CDR3 is TGTGCCAGCAGACGGACAGGGAATGAAAAACTGTTTTTT.